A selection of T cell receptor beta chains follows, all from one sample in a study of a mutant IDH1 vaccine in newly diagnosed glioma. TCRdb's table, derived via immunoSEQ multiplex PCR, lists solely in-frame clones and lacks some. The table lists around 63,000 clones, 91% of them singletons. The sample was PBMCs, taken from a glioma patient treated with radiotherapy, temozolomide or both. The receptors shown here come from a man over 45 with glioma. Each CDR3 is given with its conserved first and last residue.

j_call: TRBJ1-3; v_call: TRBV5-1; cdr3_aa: CASSLRQGSGNTIYF
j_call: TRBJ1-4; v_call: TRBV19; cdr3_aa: CASSLRLGNEKLFF
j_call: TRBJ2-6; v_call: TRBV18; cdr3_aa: CASSPLGAGSGANVLTF
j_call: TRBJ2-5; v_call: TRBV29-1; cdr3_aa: CSVVLIGVEETQYF
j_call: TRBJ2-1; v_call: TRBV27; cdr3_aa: CASSPYSSYNEQFF
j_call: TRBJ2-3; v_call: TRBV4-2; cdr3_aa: CASSQDASTDTQYF
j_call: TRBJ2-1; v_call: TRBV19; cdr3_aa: CASRSVAPSDEQFF
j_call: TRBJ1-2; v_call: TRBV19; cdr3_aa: CASKRAPGGYGYTF
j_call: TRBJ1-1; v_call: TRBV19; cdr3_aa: CASSMGGRRNTEAFF
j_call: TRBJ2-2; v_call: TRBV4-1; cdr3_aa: CASSPTSGSAGELFF
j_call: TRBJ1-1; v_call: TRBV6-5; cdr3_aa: CASSYSLPGLSTEAFF
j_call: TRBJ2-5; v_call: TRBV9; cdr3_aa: CASSVGGGVSQETQYF
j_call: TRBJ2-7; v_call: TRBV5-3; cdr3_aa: CARSSLSGRGTYEQYF
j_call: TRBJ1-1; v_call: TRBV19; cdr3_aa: CASSNWDRVTEAFF
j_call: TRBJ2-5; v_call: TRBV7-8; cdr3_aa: CASSLGPAGVQETQYF
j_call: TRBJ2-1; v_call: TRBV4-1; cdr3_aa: CASSQVVAVGIEQFF
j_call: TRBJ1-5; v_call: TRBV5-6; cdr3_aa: CASSFRGSGNQPQHF
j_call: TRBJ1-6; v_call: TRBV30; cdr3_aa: CAWSRDNSPLHF
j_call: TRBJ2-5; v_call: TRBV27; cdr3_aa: CASSPAVGVRGETQYF
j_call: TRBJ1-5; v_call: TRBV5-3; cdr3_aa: CARIRAGQEHNQPQHF